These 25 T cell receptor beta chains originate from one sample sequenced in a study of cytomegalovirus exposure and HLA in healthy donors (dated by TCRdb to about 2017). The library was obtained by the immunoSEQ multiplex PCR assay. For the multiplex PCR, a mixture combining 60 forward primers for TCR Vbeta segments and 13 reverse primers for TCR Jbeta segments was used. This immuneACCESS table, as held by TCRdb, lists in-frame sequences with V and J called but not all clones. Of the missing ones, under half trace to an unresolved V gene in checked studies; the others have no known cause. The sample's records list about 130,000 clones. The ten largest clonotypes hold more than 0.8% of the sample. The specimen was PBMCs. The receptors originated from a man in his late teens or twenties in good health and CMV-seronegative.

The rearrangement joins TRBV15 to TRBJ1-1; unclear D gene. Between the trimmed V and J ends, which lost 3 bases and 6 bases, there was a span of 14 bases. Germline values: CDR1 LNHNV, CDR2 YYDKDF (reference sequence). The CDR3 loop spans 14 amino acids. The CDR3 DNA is TGTGCCACCAGCAGCGGACTAACCCGGGCTGAAGCTTTCTTT. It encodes CATSSGLTRAEAFF.

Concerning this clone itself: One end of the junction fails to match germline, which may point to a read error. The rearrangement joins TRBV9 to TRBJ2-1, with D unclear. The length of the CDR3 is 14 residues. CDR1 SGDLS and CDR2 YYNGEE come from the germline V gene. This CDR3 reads CASSAKSSDNEQFF. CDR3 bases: TGTGCCAGCAGCGCGAAGAGCTCCGACAATGAGCAGTTCTTC.

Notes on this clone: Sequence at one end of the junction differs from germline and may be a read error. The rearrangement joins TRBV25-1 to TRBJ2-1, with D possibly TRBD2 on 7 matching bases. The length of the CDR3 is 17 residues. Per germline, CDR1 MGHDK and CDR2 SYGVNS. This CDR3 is CASSESAGAYSDNEQFF. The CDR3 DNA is TGTGCCAGCAGTGAATCCGCGGGGGCTTACTCCGACAATGAGCAGTTCTTC.

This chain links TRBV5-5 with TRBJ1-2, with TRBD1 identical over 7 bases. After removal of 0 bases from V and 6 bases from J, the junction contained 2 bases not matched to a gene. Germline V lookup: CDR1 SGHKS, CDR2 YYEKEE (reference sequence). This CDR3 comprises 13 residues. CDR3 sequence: CASSLDRGNGYTF. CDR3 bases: TGTGCCAGCAGCTTGGACAGGGGTAATGGCTACACCTTC.

CDR3 nucleotides: TGTGCCAGTAGTATAGAGCCTGGCGGGAGACCTTACAATGAGCAGTTCTTC. Its translation: CASSIEPGGRPYNEQFF. J is TRBJ2-1 and V is TRBV19; 7 bases fit TRBD2. CDR1 is LNHDA and CDR2 is SQIVND in the germline V gene (reference sequence). V was clipped by 0 bases and J by 4 bases; unmatched bases: 9. CDR3 size: 17 residues. Filled out from reference TRBV19 and TRBJ2-1, the complete variable domain reads DGGITQSPKYLFRKEGQNVTLSCEQNLNHDAMYWYRQDPGQGLRLIYYSQIVNDFQKGDIAEGYSVSREKKESFPLTVTSAQKNPTAFYLCASSIEPGGRPYNEQFFGPGTRLTVL.

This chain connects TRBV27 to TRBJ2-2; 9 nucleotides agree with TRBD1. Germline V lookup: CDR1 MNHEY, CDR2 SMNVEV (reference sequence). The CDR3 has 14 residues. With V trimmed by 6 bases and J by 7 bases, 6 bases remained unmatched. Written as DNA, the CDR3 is TGTGCCAGCAGCTGGACAGGGGAAGACGGGGAGCTGTTTTTT. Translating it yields CASSWTGEDGELFF.

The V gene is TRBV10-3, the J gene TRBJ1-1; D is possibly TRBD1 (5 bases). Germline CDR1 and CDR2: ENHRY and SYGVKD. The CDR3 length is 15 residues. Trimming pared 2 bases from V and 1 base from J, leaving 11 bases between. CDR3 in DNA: TGTGCCATCAGTGAGATGGAGGGGCAGAACACTGAAGCTTTCTTT. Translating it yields CAISEMEGQNTEAFF.

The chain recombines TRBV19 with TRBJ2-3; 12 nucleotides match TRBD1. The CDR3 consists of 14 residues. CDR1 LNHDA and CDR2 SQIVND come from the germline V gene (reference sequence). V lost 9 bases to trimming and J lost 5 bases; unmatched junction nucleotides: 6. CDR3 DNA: TGTGCCAGCCGGGACAGGGGGCGAGAAGATACGCAGTATTTT. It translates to CASRDRGREDTQYF.

The CDR3 is CASRGDTPYSGANVLTF. The CDR3 nucleotides read TGTGCCAGCAGAGGCGACACACCTTACTCTGGGGCCAACGTCCTGACTTTC. This sequence joins TRBV28 and TRBJ2-6, with D uncertain. Germline-derived CDR1 and CDR2 are MDHEN and SYDVKM. Trimming removed 6 bases from V and 0 bases from J, with 15 bases in between. The CDR3 is 17 residues long.

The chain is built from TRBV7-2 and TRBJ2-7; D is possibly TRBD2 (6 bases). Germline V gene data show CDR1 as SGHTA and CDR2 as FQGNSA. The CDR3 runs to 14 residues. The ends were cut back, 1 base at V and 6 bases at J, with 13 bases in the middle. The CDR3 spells CASSLDQRGGEQYF. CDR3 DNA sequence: TGTGCCAGCAGCTTAGATCAACGGGGAGGCGAGCAGTACTTC.

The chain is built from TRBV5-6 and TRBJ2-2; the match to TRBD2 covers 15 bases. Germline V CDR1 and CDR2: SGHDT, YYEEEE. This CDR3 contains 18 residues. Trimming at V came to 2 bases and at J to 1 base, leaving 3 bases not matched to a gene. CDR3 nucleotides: TGTGCCAGCAGCTTTCGGACTAGCGGGAGGGGGAACACCGGGGAGCTGTTTTTT. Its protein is CASSFRTSGRGNTGELFF.

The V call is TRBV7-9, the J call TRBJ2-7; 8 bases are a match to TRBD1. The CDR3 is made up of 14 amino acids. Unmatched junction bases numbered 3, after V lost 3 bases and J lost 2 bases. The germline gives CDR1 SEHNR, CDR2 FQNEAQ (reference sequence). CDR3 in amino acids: CASSLSGGAYEQYF. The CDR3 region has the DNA TGTGCCAGCAGCTTGTCAGGGGGCGCCTACGAGCAGTACTTC.

CDR3 residues: CATTSTDTQYF. The CDR3 DNA is TGTGCCACGACTAGCACAGATACGCAGTATTTT. This chain uses TRBV10-3 with TRBJ2-3; D remains ambiguous. CDR1 is ENHRY, CDR2 SYGVKD, per germline. Trimming cost V 10 bases and J 0 bases, with 5 bases left between them. This CDR3 spans 11 amino acids.

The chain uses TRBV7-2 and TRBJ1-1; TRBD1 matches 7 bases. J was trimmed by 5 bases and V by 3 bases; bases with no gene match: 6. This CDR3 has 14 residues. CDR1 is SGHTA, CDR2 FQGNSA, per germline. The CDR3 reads CASSFKTGQTEAFF. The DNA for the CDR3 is TGTGCCAGCAGCTTCAAGACAGGGCAGACTGAAGCTTTCTTT.

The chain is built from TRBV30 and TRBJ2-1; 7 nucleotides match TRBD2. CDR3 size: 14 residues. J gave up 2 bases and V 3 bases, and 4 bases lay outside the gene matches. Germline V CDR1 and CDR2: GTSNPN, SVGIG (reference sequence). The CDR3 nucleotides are TGTGCCTGGAGATCCAGCGGGGCCTACAATGAGCAGTTCTTC. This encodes CAWRSSGAYNEQFF. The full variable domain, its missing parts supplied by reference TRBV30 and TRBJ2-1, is SQTIHQWPATLVQPVGSPLSLECTVEGTSNPNLYWYRQAAGRGLQLLFYSVGIGQISSEVPQNLSASRPQDRQFILSSKKLLLSDSGFYLCAWRSSGAYNEQFFGPGTRLTVL.

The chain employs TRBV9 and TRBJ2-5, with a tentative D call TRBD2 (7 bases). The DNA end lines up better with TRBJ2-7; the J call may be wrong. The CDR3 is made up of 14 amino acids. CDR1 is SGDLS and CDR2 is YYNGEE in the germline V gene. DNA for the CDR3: TGTGCCAGCAGCCTTGGGGGGGACACCTACGAGCAGTACTTC. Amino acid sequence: CASSLGGDTYEQYF.

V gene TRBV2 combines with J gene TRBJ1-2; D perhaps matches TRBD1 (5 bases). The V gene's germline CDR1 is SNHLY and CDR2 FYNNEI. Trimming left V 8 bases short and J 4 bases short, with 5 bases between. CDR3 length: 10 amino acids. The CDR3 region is CASDSYGYTF. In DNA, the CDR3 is TGTGCCAGCGACAGCTATGGCTACACCTTC.

CDR3 loop: CASSIYFRGEGTEAFF. The CDR3 bases are TGTGCCAGTAGTATATATTTCAGGGGCGAGGGGACTGAAGCTTTCTTT. The J gene is TRBJ1-1, the V gene TRBV19; D may be TRBD1 (6 bases). The length of the CDR3 is 16 residues. CDR1 is LNHDA, CDR2 SQIVND, per germline (reference sequence). Trimming left V 2 bases short and J 5 bases short, with 18 bases between.

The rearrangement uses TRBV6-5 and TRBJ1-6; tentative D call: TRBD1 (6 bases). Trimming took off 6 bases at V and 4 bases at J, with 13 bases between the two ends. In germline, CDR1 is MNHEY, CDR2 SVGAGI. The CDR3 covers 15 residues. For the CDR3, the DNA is TGTGCCAGCAGACAGGGAGCGGCGTATAATTCACCCCTCCACTTT. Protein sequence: CASRQGAAYNSPLHF.

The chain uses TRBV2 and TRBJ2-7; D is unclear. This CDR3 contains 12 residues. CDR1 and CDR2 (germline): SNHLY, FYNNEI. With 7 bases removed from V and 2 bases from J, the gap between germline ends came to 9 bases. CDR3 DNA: TGTGCCAGCACCGGAACTACCTACGAGCAGTACTTC. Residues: CASTGTTYEQYF.

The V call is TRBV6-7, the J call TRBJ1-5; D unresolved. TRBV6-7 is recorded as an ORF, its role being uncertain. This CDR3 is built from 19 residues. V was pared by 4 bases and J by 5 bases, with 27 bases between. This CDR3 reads CASSSPPQIQHIVHQPQHF. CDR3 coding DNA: TGTGCCAGCAGTTCCCCCCCACAAATACAACATATTGTCCATCAGCCCCAGCATTTT.

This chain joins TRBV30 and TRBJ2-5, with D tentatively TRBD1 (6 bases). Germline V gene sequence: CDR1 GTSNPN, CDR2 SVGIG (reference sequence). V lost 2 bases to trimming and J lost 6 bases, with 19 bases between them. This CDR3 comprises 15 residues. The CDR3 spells CAWSIQGRRGKTQYF. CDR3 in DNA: TGTGCCTGGAGTATCCAAGGTCGCAGGGGAAAGACCCAGTACTTC.

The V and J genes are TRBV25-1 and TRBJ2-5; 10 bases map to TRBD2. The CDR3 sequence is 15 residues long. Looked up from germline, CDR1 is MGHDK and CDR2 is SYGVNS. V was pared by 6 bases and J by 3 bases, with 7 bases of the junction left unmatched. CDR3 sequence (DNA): TGTGCCAGCAGCAAACGCCTAGCGGGGGAAGAGACCCAGTACTTC. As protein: CASSKRLAGEETQYF.

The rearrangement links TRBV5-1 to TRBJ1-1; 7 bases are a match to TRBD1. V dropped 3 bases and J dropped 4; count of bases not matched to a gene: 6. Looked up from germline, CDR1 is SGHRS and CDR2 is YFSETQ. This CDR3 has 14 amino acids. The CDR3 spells CASSWDRQGTEAFF. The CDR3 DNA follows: TGCGCCAGCAGCTGGGATCGACAGGGCACTGAAGCTTTCTTT.

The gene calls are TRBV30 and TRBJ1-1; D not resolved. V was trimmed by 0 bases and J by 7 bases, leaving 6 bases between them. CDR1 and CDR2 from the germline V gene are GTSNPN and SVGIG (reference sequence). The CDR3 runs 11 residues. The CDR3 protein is CAWSVRGEAFF. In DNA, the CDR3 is TGTGCCTGGAGTGTACGGGGTGAAGCTTTCTTT.